The clone carrying this TCR beta chain showed up just a few times. Its antigen remains unknown. The sample comes from a study of T-cell memory formation after mild COVID-19. Turning to the study itself: Most TCR clusters belonged to a single donor.

This CDR3 spans 18 amino acids. The ends were cut back, 6 bases at V and 2 bases at J, with 27 bases in the middle. Germline CDR1 and CDR2: DFQATT and SNEGSKA (reference sequence). Barcoded TCR alpha and TCR beta cDNA libraries with UMIs came from 5'RACE using constant-segment primers. In TCRdb, the 5' RACE reads were re-called with MiXCR into one record per CDR3 protein. The table shows 350,000 to 450,000 distinct CDR3 sequences, with around 24% occurring only once. The study, taken as a whole, reports: Pre-infection memory harbored some responding clones, suggesting cross-reactive memory joined. Clones that shrank (day 15 to 85) were balanced CD4/CD8, whereas later expanders leaned CD4+.

The chain is built from TRBV20-1 and TRBJ2-3, with D perhaps TRBD2 (6 bases). This receptor was identified in an adult woman who had mild COVID-19 (a few samples of this study predate the infection). Cell type and time point are not known. The sample consisted of PBMCs or a T cell subset sorted from them (not recorded which). The chain's CDR3 is CSAGRGNILLTNTDTQYF. CDR3 DNA: TGCAGTGCCGGTCGGGGGAATATACTTTTAACTAACACAGATACGCAGTATTTT.